This TCR beta chain was retrieved from a study of molecular identifiers for immune sequencing clone quantification. TCRdb independently ran MiXCR on the PCR reads; one entry per CDR3 protein. The profile shows a few hundred thousand distinct CDR3 sequences, less than 30% of them singletons. Many counts were recorded for this clonotype. The antigen is not known. Study-wide points: Whereas clones above 20 RNA copies held under 1% of naive-cell molecules, they held over 97% of effector molecules.

Naive CD8 T cells were FACS-sorted by CD8+CD4-CCR7+CD45RA+ markers. Germline V lookup: CDR1 MGHRA, CDR2 YSYEKL. Trimming cost V 0 bases and J 7 bases, with 15 bases left between them. The CDR3 covers 15 residues. The source of this sequence is a human donor in good health. Some libraries in this study had Jurkat cell RNA spiked in. The specimen was naive CD8+ T cells from blood, with Jurkat cell RNA spiked in. Described subset: FACS-sorted CD8+CD4-CCR7+CD45RA+ naive T cells. The rearrangement joins TRBV4-1 to TRBJ1-2, with a weak D call TRBD1 (6 bases). The CDR3, as DNA: TGCGCCAGCAGCCAAGATCGCTGGGCGGGGGCTGGCTACACCTTC. Residues: CASSQDRWAGAGYTF.